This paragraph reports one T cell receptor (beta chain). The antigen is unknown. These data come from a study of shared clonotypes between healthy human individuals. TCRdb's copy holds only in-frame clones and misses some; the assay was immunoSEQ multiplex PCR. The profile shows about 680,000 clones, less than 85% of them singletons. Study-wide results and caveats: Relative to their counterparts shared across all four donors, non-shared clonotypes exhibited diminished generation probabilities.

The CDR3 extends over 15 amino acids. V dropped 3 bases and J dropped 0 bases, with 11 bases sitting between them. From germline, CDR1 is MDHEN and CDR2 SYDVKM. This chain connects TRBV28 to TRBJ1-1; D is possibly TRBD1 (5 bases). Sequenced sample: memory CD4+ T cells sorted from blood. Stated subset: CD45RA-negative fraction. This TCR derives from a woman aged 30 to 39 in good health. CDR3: CASSFLQGLNTEAFF. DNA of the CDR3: TGTGCCAGCAGTTTCCTCCAGGGACTGAACACTGAAGCTTTCTTT.